Following are 19 T cell receptor beta chains from one sample sequenced in a study of control samples from healthy donors and cancer patients. Repertoires were generated with immunoSEQ multiplex PCR, while TCRdb's copy carries only in-frame clones and drops some. Here the sample spans 100,000 to 150,000 clones, 89% being singletons. Input material: PBMCs. The receptors were sampled from a man aged 45-65 years with head and neck cancer.

The chain carries TRBV19 and TRBJ2-1; D is perhaps TRBD1 (6 bases). There are 16 residues in the CDR3. The germline V gene has CDR1 LNHDA and CDR2 SQIVND (reference sequence). V was cut by 3 bases and J by 5 bases, with 17 bases left in between. The CDR3 DNA is TGTGCCAGTAGTATCATCCCAGGGGAGAGAGACAATGAGCAGTTCTTC. Encoded protein: CASSIIPGERDNEQFF.

V and J are TRBV19 and TRBJ2-7; 8 nucleotides line up with TRBD1. The germline V gene has CDR1 LNHDA and CDR2 SQIVND (reference sequence). J lost 2 bases, V lost 5 bases, and 5 bases had no gene match. The CDR3 extends over 14 amino acids. The CDR3 nucleotides are TGTGCCAGTAGTCCAGGGACAGGTGCCTACGAGCAGTACTTC. This translates into CASSPGTGAYEQYF.

This clone appeared once. A junction boundary mismatches the germline segment, possibly from a read error. Other DNA sequences in this specimen translate into the identical CDR3. This rearrangement joins TRBV5-1 to TRBJ1-6; TRBD1 agrees at 7 bases. This CDR3 is 15 amino acids long. Germline V gene data show CDR1 as SGHRS and CDR2 as YFSETQ. This chain's CDR3 is CASSPTGIGNSPLHF. CDR3 nucleotide sequence: TGCGCCAGCAGCCCGACAGGGATTGGTAATTCACCTCTCCACTTT.

This chain links TRBV7-2 with TRBJ1-5; 7 bases match TRBD1. The CDR3 has 15 amino acids. V shed 3 bases, J shed 6 bases, and the junction held 8 bases outside the gene matches. CDR1 is SGHTA and CDR2 is FQGNSA in the germline V gene. The CDR3 DNA reads as TGTGCCAGCAGCTTGGGCCCTGGGGACAGTCAGCCCCAGCATTTT. Translated: CASSLGPGDSQPQHF.

The chain employs TRBV9 and TRBJ2-3; TRBD2 matches 9 bases. The CDR3 loop spans 18 amino acids. Germline-derived CDR1 and CDR2 are SGDLS and YYNGEE. J was trimmed by 2 bases and V by 2 bases; bases with no gene match: 12. CDR3 DNA: TGTGCCAGCAGCGTCACAGTTGGTAGCGGGAGTACCACAGATACGCAGTATTTT. It codes for CASSVTVGSGSTTDTQYF.

The chain carries TRBV28 and TRBJ2-1, with 10 positions matching TRBD2. From germline, CDR1 is MDHEN and CDR2 SYDVKM. Trimming removed 1 base from V and 4 bases from J; junction bases left unmatched: 4. The CDR3 has 16 amino acids. Here the CDR3 DNA reads TGTGCCAGCAGTTTATCTAGCGGGAGCAGGTACAATGAGCAGTTCTTC. It specifies CASSLSSGSRYNEQFF.

The V call is TRBV19, the J call TRBJ2-7; 8 bases are shared with TRBD2. The CDR3 extends over 16 amino acids. V was pared by 6 bases and J by 3 bases, with 13 bases of the junction left unmatched. Germline CDR1 LNHDA, CDR2 SQIVND (reference sequence). The CDR3 spells CASRARGTRSIYEQYF. The CDR3 region has the DNA TGTGCCAGTAGGGCTAGAGGGACTAGGAGTATCTACGAGCAGTACTTC.

The rearrangement links TRBV5-1 to TRBJ1-1; D perhaps matches TRBD1 (5 bases). The CDR3 is made up of 14 amino acids. Germline lookup yields CDR1 SGHRS and CDR2 YFSETQ. V lost 3 bases to trimming and J lost 2 bases, with 11 bases between them. In DNA, the CDR3 is TGCGCCAGCAGCTCACAGGAACTCAACACTGAAGCTTTCTTT. This codes for CASSSQELNTEAFF.

J is TRBJ2-1 and V is TRBV4-1, with D possibly matching TRBD2 (6 bases). This CDR3 comprises 20 residues. V was clipped by 0 bases and J by 7 bases, with 28 bases between them. Per germline, CDR1 MGHRA and CDR2 YSYEKL. The CDR3 loop is CASSQDALSRRGGNGNEQFF. CDR3 nucleotide sequence: TGCGCCAGCAGCCAAGACGCGCTGTCTCGACGGGGCGGGAACGGTAATGAGCAGTTCTTC.

The chain carries TRBV25-1 and TRBJ2-2; 8 bases agree with TRBD1. The V segment lost 1 base and the J segment 4 bases; nucleotides outside the gene matches: 5. Germline values: CDR1 MGHDK, CDR2 SYGVNS. This CDR3 is 16 amino acids long. The CDR3 reads CASSEWGQGATGELFF. The CDR3 nucleotides read TGTGCCAGCAGTGAATGGGGTCAGGGGGCCACCGGGGAGCTGTTTTTT.

The V call is TRBV27, the J call TRBJ2-7, with 14 bases lining up with TRBD2. V dropped 5 bases and J dropped 3; count of bases not matched to a gene: 6. The CDR3 extends over 16 amino acids. Germline CDR1 reads MNHEY; CDR2 reads SMNVEV (reference sequence). Written as DNA, the CDR3 is TGTGCCAGCAGTCCACCTGGACTAGCGGGAGGCTACGAGCAGTACTTC. This translates into CASSPPGLAGGYEQYF.

This rearrangement joins TRBV27 to TRBJ2-7, with 9 positions matching TRBD1. The CDR3 is made up of 17 amino acids. V was pared by 7 bases and J by 5 bases, with 18 bases of the junction left unmatched. Germline loops: CDR1 MNHEY, CDR2 SMNVEV (reference sequence). DNA for the CDR3: TGTGCCAGCATGGGCCTAGGGACAGGGAACGGCGTCGACGAGCAGTACTTC. Amino acids: CASMGLGTGNGVDEQYF.

This chain links TRBV28 with TRBJ2-2; D ambiguous. The V gene's germline CDR1 is MDHEN and CDR2 SYDVKM. V was shortened by 3 bases and J by 4 bases, with 9 bases between the two germline ends. CDR3 length: 14 residues. CDR3 DNA: TGTGCCAGCAGTTTGGGTAGCCCCACCGGGGAGCTGTTTTTT. This translates into CASSLGSPTGELFF.

This sequence joins TRBV19 and TRBJ2-7; 8 bases map to TRBD1. The CDR3 runs to 13 residues. The germline V gene has CDR1 LNHDA and CDR2 SQIVND (reference sequence). V lost 0 bases, J lost 9 bases, and 4 bases stayed unmatched. DNA for the CDR3: TGTGCCAGTAGTATAGAAGGACAGGGTGCGCAGTACTTC. Amino acid sequence: CASSIEGQGAQYF.

The chain links TRBV2 to TRBJ2-1; 9 bases map to TRBD1. This CDR3 is built from 13 residues. Unmatched junction bases numbered 3, after V lost 4 bases and J lost 8 bases. CDR1 is SNHLY, CDR2 FYNNEI, per germline. CDR3 residues: CASSGDRGDEQFF. The CDR3 nucleotides are TGTGCCAGCAGTGGAGACAGGGGGGATGAGCAGTTCTTC.

The chain is built from TRBV28 and TRBJ2-5, with D perhaps matching TRBD1 (6 bases). The CDR3 runs to 20 residues. The germline CDR1 and CDR2 sequences are MDHEN and SYDVKM. Trimming removed 4 bases at V and 1 base at J, with 28 bases between. CDR3 sequence reads: CASSSLAGAPPRWGQETQYF. CDR3 bases: TGTGCCAGCAGTTCCTTGGCAGGGGCGCCCCCTCGATGGGGCCAAGAGACCCAGTACTTC.

In this sample, this clone turned up once. The chain is built from TRBV18 and TRBJ1-4, with D perhaps matching TRBD1 (5 bases). V gave up 4 bases and J gave up 7 bases, with 10 bases separating them. The CDR3 totals 13 residues. Germline-derived CDR1 and CDR2 are KGHSH and LQKENI. DNA for the CDR3: TGTGCCAGCTCACTCCGGGACCGTGAAAAACTGTTTTTT. Translation gives CASSLRDREKLFF.

The chain links TRBV21-1 to TRBJ2-1. TRBV21-1 is tagged as a pseudogene. The CDR3 consists of 13 residues. The CDR3 loop reads CASSRGADNEQFF. CDR3 DNA sequence: TGTGCCAGCAGCAGGGGGGCCGACAATGAGCAGTTCTTC.

The J gene is TRBJ2-1, the V gene TRBV18, with 9 bases matching TRBD2. CDR1 is KGHSH and CDR2 is LQKENI in the germline V gene. The CDR3 runs 15 residues. V was pared by 3 bases and J by 3 bases, with 3 bases of the junction left unmatched. The CDR3 DNA reads TGTGCCAGCTCACCCCAGCGGGGGGACTACAATGAGCAGTTCTTC. This codes for CASSPQRGDYNEQFF.